These 3 T cell receptor beta chains share one sample of origin, sequenced in a study of OX40 agonist ivuxolimab in advanced cancers. Method: immunoSEQ multiplex PCR; TCRdb's copy keeps in-frame clones and lacks some. The repertoire consists of about 23,000 clones, with about four fifths occurring once and the leading ten covering approximately 2%. Specimen: CD4+ or CD8+ T cells sorted from blood, collected in a trial of the OX40 agonist ivuxolimab. Receptors were obtained from an adult with an advanced solid tumor such as melanoma, head and neck, liver or kidney cancer.

The V gene is TRBV2, the J gene TRBJ1-2; D ambiguous. V was clipped by 5 bases and J by 0 bases, with 13 bases between them. This CDR3 has 15 residues. Germline CDR1 and CDR2: SNHLY and FYNNEI. In nucleotides, the CDR3 is TGTGCCAGCAGTAACGGACGGACGACTAACTATGGCTACACCTTC. Its translation: CASSNGRTTNYGYTF.

CDR3 DNA sequence: TGTGCCAGCAGCCAAGATGGACGTCGACTTAATTCACCCCTCCACTTT. Its protein product is CASSQDGRRLNSPLHF. The chain combines TRBV14 with TRBJ1-6; D call uncertain. The CDR3 is made up of 16 amino acids. Germline CDR1 reads SGHDN; CDR2 reads FVKESK. The V end was cut by 0 bases, the J end by 6 bases, with 12 bases between.

This rearrangement joins TRBV5-1 to TRBJ2-3; TRBD1 matches 10 bases. Germline CDR1 and CDR2: SGHRS and YFSETQ. V lost 1 base to trimming and J lost 3 bases; unmatched junction nucleotides: 2. The CDR3 has 15 amino acids. The CDR3, as DNA: TGCGCCAGCAGCTTGAGACAGGGGGCGACAGATACGCAGTATTTT. Its protein is CASSLRQGATDTQYF.